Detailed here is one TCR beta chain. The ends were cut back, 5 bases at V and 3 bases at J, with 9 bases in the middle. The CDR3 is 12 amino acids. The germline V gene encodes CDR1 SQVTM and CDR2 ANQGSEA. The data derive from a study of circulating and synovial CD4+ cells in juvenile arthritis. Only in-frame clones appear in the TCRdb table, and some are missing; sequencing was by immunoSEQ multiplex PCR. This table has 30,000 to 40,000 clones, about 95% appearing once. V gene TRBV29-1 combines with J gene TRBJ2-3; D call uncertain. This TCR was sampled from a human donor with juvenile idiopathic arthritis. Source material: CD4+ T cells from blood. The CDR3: CSVQTLTDTQYF. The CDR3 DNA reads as TGCAGCGTTCAGACTCTAACAGATACGCAGTATTTT.